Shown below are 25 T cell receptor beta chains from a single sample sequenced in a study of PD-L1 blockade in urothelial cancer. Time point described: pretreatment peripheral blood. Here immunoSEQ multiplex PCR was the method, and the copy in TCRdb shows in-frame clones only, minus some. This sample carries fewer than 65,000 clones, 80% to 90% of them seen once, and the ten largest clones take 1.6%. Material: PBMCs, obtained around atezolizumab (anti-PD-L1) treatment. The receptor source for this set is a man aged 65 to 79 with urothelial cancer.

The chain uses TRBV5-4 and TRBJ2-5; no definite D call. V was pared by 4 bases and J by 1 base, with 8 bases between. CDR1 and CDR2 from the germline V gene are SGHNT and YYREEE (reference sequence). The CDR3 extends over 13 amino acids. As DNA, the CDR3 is TGTGCCAGCAGCCTCCCCCTCCAAGAGACCCAGTACTTC. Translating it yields CASSLPLQETQYF.

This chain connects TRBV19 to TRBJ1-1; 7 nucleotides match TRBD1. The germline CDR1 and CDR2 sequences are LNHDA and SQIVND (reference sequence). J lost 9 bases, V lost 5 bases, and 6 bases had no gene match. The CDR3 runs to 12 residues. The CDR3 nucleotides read TGTGCCAGTAGTGAGGGGGCATTCCAAGCTTTCTTT. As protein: CASSEGAFQAFF.

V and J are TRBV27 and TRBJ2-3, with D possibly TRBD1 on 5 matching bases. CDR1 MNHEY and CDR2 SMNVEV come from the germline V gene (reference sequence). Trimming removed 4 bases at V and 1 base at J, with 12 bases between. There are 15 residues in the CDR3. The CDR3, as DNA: TGTGCCAGCAGTTCATGGGGCTCGGGCACAGATACGCAGTATTTT. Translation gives CASSSWGSGTDTQYF.

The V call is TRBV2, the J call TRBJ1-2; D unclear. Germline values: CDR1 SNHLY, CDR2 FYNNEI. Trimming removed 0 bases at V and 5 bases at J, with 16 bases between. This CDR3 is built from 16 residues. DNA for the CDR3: TGTGCCAGCAGTGAAGCCGTGTCAGGCCCACTTTATGGCTACACCTTC. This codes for CASSEAVSGPLYGYTF.

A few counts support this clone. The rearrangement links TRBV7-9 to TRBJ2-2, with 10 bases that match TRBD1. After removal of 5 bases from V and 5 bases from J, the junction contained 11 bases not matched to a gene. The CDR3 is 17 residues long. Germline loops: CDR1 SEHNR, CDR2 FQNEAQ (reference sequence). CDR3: CASSASGGGQGTGELFF. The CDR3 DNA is TGTGCCAGCAGCGCATCGGGCGGGGGACAGGGGACCGGGGAGCTGTTTTTT.

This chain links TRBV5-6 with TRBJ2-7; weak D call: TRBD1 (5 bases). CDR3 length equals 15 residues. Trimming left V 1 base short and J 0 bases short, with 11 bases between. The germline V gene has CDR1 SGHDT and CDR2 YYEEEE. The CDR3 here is CASSLKGPLSYEQYF. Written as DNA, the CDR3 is TGTGCCAGCAGCTTGAAGGGGCCCCTCTCCTACGAGCAGTACTTC.

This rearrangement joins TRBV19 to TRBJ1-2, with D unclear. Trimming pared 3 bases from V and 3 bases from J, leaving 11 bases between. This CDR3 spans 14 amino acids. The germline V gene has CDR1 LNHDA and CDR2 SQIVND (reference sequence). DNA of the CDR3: TGTGCCAGTAGTATCTTGTATACAGACTATGGCTACACCTTC. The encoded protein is CASSILYTDYGYTF.

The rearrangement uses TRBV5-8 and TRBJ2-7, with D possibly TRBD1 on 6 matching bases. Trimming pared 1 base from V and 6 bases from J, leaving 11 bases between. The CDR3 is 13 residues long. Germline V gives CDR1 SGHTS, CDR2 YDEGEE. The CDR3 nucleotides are TGTGCCAGCAGCTTGACAGGGTTCGGCGAGCAGTACTTC. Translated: CASSLTGFGEQYF.

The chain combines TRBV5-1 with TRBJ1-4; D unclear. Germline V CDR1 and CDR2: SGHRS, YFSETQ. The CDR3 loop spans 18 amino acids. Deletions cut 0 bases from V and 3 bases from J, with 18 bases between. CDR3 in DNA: TGCGCCAGCAGCTTGGATCGGGTAATTGGGAGGGCTAATGAAAAACTGTTTTTT. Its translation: CASSLDRVIGRANEKLFF.

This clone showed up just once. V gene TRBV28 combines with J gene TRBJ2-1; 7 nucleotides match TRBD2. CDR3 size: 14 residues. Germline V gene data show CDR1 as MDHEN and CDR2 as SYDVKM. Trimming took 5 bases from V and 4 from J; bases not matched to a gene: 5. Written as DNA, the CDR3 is TGTGCCAGCAGTAATAGCGGGTTATACAATGAGCAGTTCTTC. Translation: CASSNSGLYNEQFF.

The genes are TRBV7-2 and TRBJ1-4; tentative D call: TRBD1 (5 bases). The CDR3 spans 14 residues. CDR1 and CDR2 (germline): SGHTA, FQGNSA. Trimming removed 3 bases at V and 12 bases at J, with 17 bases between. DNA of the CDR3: TGTGCCAGCAGCTTCGGGGGGAGTAATGCGGAACTGTTTTTT. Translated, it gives CASSFGGSNAELFF.

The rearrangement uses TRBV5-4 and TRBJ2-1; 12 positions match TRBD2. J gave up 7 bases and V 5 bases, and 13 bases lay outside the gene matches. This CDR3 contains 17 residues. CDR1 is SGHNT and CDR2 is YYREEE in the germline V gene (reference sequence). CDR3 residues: CASRPDPPSGRANEQFF. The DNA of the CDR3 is TGTGCCAGCAGGCCAGACCCTCCTAGCGGGAGGGCAAATGAGCAGTTCTTC.

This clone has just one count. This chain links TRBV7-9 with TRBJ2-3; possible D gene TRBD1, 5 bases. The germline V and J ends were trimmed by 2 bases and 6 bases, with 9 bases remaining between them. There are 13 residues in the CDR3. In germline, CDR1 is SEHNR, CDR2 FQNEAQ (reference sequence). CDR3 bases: TGTGCCAGCAGCTTAAAGGGGCCTGATACGCAGTATTTT. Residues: CASSLKGPDTQYF.

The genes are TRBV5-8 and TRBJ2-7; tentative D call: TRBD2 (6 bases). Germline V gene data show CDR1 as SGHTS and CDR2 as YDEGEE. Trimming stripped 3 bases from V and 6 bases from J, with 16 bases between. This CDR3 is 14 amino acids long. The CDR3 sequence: CASSWGLLFSEQYF. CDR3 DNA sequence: TGTGCCAGCAGCTGGGGACTCCTCTTTTCCGAGCAGTACTTC.

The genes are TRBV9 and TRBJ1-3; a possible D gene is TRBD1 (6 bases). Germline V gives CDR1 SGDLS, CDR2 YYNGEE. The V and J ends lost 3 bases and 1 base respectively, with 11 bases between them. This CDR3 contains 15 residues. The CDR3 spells CASSALQGSGNTIYF. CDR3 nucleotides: TGTGCCAGCAGCGCCCTACAGGGATCTGGAAACACCATATATTTT.

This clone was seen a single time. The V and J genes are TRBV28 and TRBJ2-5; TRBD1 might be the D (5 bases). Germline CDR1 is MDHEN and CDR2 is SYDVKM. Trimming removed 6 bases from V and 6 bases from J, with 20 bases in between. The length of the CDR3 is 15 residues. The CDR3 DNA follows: TGTGCCAGCAGCCCCCTTCTGGGGCAGGGAAAGACCCAGTACTTC. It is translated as CASSPLLGQGKTQYF.

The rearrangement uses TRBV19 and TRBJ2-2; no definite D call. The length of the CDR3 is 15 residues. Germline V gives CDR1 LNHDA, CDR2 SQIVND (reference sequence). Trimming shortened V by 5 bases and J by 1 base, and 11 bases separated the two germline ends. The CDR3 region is CASSPEQLNTGELFF. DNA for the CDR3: TGTGCCAGTAGTCCGGAACAGTTGAACACCGGGGAGCTGTTTTTT.

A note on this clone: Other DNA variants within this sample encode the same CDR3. This CDR3 reads CASSPRTGVPDTQYF. CDR3 bases: TGTGCCAGCAGCCCACGGACAGGGGTTCCAGATACGCAGTATTTT. V usage is TRBV7-6 and J usage is TRBJ2-3, with TRBD1 matching 9 bases. CDR3 length: 15 amino acids. Germline-derived CDR1 and CDR2 are SGHVS and FNYEAQ. V lost 5 bases to trimming and J lost 4 bases; unmatched junction nucleotides: 7.

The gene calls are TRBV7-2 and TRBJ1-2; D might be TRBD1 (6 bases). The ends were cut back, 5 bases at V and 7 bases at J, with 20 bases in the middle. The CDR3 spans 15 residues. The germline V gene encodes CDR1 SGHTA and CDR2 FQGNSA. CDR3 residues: CASSLSGGVSFGYTF. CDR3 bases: TGTGCCAGCAGCCTTAGCGGGGGCGTTTCCTTTGGCTACACCTTC.

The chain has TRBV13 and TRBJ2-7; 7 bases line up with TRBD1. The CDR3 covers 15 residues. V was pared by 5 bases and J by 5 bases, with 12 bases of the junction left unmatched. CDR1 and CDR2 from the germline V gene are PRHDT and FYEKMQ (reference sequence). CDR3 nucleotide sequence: TGTGCCAGCAGCCCCGCGAGGGGGCTCGGGGACGAGCAGTACTTC. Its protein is CASSPARGLGDEQYF.

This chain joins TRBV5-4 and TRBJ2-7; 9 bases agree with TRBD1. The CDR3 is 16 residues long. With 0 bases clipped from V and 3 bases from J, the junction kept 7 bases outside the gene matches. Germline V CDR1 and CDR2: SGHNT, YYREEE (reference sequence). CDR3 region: CASSLEDRGPGYEQYF. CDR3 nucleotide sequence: TGTGCCAGCAGCTTGGAGGACAGGGGTCCGGGCTACGAGCAGTACTTC.

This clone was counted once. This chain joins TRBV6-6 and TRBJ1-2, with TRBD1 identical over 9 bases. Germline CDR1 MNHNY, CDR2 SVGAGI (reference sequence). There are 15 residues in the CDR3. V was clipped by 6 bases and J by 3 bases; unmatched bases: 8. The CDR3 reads CASREGQGPYYGYTF. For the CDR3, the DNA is TGTGCCAGCAGAGAAGGACAGGGGCCGTACTATGGCTACACCTTC.

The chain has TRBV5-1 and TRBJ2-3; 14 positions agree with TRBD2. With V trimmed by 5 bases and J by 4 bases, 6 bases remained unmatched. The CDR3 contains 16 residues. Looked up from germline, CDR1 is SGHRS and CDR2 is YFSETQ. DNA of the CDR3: TGCGCCAGCAGTCACGGACTAGCGGGAGGACCAGATACGCAGTATTTT. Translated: CASSHGLAGGPDTQYF. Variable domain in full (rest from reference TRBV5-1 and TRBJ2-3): KAGVTQTPRYLIKTRGQQVTLSCSPISGHRSVSWYQQTPGQGLQFLFEYFSETQRNKGNFPGRFSGRQFSNSRSEMNVSTLELGDSALYLCASSHGLAGGPDTQYFGPGTRLTVL.

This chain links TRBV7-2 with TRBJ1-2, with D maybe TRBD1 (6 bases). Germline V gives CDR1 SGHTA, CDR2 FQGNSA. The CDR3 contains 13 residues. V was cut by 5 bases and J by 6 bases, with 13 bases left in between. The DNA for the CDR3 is TGTGCCAGCAGCCGTACAGGGAACGATGGCTACACCTTC. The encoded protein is CASSRTGNDGYTF.

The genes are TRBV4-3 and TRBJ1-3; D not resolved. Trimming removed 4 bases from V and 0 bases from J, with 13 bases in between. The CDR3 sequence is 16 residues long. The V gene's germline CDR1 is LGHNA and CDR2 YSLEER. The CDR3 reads CASSPAGKISGNTIYF. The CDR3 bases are TGCGCCAGCAGCCCGGCAGGCAAGATCTCTGGAAACACCATATATTTT.